This is a list of T cell receptor beta chains from one sample in a study of blood T cell repertoires in COVID-19. Clones were sequenced by immunoSEQ multiplex PCR, and TCRdb holds only the in-frame ones, with some missing. The sample lists 150,000 to 200,000 clones, 80% to 85% occurring once. Sequencing was carried out using peripheral blood. Receptors originate from a young woman with acute or convalescent COVID-19. Each CDR3 is given without its conserved first and last residue. Fields, in order: V gene, CDR3 protein.

V gene: TRBV2
CDR3 protein: ASSDQTVQIPYEQY

V gene: TRBV29-1
CDR3 protein: SVGTGYQPQH

V gene: TRBV6-5
CDR3 protein: ASSLTGGPFGYT

V gene: TRBV19
CDR3 protein: ASSPTGALDEKLF

V gene: TRBV7-6
CDR3 protein: ASSLGTGESETQY

V gene: TRBV6-5
CDR3 protein: ASNRLAGNNEQF

V gene: TRBV28
CDR3 protein: ASRPPLGVSEQF

V gene: TRBV5-4
CDR3 protein: ASSQASGGSVYNEQF

V gene: TRBV7-9
CDR3 protein: ASSLLLGRGSNEQF

V gene: TRBV3-1/TRBV3-2
CDR3 protein: ASTVAGGPGGELF

V gene: TRBV28
CDR3 protein: ASSPPGQGARGYT

V gene: TRBV24-1
CDR3 protein: ATSDSGGVGNQPQH

V gene: TRBV6-5
CDR3 protein: ASSYWQNTEAF

V gene: TRBV5-4
CDR3 protein: ASSLAGAQETQY

V gene: TRBV9
CDR3 protein: ASSVAASGIYEQY

V gene: TRBV27
CDR3 protein: ASRRQGGGTEAF

V gene: TRBV28
CDR3 protein: ASGTGLPNYGYT

V gene: TRBV3-1/TRBV3-2
CDR3 protein: ASSHVGRNTEAF

V gene: TRBV6-5
CDR3 protein: ASRRTGGLAYEQY

V gene: TRBV29-1
CDR3 protein: SVTDREGYGYT

V gene: TRBV6-2/TRBV6-3
CDR3 protein: ASSYGGGGVDTQY

V gene: TRBV9
CDR3 protein: ASSVGTENEKLF

V gene: TRBV27
CDR3 protein: ASSTRTSGSDEQF

V gene: TRBV5-6
CDR3 protein: ASSLTMTGRNTGELF

V gene: TRBV7-2
CDR3 protein: ASSLTSGRPITKNIQY

V gene: TRBV7-2
CDR3 protein: ASSTRQGAGYEQY

V gene: TRBV7-2
CDR3 protein: ASSLAGTGLFNQPQH

V gene: TRBV11-3
CDR3 protein: ASSPSGGAGMKNEQF

V gene: TRBV27
CDR3 protein: ASSPRQGINTEAF

V gene: TRBV28
CDR3 protein: ASSLGGADTEAF

V gene: TRBV10-3
CDR3 protein: AISQTGQETQY

V gene: TRBV10-3
CDR3 protein: AILQGLGEQY

V gene: TRBV7-2
CDR3 protein: ASSLSGQGPEAF

V gene: TRBV9
CDR3 protein: ASSVGKSRYGYT

V gene: TRBV25-1
CDR3 protein: ASSDPGTGNSYEQY

V gene: TRBV19
CDR3 protein: ASSITGDSYEQY

V gene: TRBV5-4
CDR3 protein: ASSSLTSSYNSPLH

V gene: TRBV6-2/TRBV6-3
CDR3 protein: ASSQRGLAGGPQETQY

V gene: TRBV30
CDR3 protein: AWTDFNYGYT

V gene: TRBV7-8
CDR3 protein: ASSLEYADTNYGYT